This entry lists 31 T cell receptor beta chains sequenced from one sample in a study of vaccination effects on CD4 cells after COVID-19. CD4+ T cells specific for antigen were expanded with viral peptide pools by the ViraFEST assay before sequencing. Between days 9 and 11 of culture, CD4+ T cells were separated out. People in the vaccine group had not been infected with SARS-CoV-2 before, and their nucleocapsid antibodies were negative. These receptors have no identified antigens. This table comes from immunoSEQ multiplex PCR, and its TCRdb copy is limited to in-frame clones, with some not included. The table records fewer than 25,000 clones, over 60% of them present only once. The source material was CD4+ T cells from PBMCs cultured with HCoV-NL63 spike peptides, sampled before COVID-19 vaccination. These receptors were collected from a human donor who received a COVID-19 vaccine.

The CDR3 region has the DNA TGTGCCAGTAGGGCCCTACAAGGGGAAAAACTGTTTTTT. This gives the protein CASRALQGEKLFF. This sequence joins TRBV19 and TRBJ1-4, with D unclear. The CDR3 loop spans 13 amino acids. Germline assignment: CDR1 LNHDA and CDR2 SQIVND (reference sequence). The V end was cut by 6 bases, the J end by 8 bases, with 13 bases between.

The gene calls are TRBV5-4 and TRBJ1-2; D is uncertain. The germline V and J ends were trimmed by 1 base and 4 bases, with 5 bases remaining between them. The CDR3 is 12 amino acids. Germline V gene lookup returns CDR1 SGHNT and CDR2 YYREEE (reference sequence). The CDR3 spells CASSLNTYGYTF. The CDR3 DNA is TGTGCCAGCAGCTTGAATACCTATGGCTACACCTTC.

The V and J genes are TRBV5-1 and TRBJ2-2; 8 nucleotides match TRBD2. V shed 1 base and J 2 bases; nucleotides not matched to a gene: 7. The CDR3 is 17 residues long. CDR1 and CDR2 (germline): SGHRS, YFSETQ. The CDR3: CASSLSLAGFNTGELFF. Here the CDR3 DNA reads TGCGCCAGCAGCTTGAGCCTAGCGGGTTTCAACACCGGGGAGCTGTTTTTT.

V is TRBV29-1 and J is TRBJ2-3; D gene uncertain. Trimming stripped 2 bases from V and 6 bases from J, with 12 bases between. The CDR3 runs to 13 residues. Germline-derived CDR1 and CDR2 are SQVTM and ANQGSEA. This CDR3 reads CSVELRLADTQYF. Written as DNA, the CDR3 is TGCAGCGTTGAACTCAGGCTGGCGGATACGCAGTATTTT.

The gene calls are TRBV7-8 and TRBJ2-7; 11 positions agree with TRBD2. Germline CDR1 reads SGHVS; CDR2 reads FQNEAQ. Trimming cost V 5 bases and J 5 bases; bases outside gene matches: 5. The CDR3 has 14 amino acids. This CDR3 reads CASSPLAGVNEQYF. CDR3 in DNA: TGTGCCAGCAGCCCACTAGCGGGAGTAAACGAGCAGTACTTC.

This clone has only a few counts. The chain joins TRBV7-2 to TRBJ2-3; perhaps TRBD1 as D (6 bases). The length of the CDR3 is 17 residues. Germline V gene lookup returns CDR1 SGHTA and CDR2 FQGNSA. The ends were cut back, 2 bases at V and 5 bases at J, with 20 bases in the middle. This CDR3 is CASSLFDWTDQGDTQYF. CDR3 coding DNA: TGTGCCAGCAGCTTATTCGACTGGACAGACCAAGGAGATACGCAGTATTTT. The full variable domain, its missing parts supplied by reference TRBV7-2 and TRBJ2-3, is GAGVSQSPSNKVTEKGKDVELRCDPISGHTALYWYRQSLGQGLEFLIYFQGNSAPDKSGLPSDRFSAERTGGSVSTLTIQRTQQEDSAVYLCASSLFDWTDQGDTQYFGPGTRLTVL.

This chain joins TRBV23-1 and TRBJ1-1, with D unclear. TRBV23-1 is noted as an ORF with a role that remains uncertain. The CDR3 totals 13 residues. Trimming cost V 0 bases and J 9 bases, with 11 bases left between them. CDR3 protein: CASSQSWKRKAFF. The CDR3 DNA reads TGCGCCAGCAGTCAATCGTGGAAACGGAAAGCTTTCTTT.

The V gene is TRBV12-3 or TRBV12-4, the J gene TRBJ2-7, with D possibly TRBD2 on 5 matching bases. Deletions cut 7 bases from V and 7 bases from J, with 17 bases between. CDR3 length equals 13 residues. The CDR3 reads CASKYSQGSEQYF. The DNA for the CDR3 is TGTGCCAGCAAGTACTCCCAAGGGAGTGAGCAGTACTTC.

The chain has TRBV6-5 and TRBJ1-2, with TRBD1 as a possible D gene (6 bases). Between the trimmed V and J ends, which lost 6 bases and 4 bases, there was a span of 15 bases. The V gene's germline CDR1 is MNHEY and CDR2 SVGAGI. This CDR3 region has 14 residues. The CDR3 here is CASRGAGYGYGYTF. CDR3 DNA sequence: TGTGCCAGCAGGGGGGCGGGGTACGGCTATGGCTACACCTTC.

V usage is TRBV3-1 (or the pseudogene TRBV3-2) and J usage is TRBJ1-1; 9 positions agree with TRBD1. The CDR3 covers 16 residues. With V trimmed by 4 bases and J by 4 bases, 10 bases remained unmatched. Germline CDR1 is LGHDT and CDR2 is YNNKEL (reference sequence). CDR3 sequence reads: CASSPIQGAGVTEAFF. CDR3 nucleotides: TGTGCCAGCAGCCCAATACAGGGGGCGGGGGTCACTGAAGCTTTCTTT.

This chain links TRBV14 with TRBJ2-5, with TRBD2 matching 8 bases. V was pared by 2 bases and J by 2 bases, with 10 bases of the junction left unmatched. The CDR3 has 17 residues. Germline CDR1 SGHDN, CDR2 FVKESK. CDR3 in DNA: TGTGCCAGCAGCCAACTCGGCAGCGGGGGCCCTCAAGAGACCCAGTACTTC. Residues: CASSQLGSGGPQETQYF.

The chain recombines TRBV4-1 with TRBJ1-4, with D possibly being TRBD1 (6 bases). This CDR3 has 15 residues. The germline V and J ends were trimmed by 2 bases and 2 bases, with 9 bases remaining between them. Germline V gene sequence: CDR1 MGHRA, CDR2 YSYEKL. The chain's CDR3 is CASSQPGQTNEKLFF. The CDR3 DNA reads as TGCGCCAGCAGCCAACCAGGACAGACTAATGAAAAACTGTTTTTT.

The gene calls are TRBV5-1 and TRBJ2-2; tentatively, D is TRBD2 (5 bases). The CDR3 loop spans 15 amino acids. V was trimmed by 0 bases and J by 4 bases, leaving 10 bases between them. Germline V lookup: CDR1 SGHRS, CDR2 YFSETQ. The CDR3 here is CASSLVDGVTGELFF. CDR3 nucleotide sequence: TGCGCCAGCAGCTTGGTGGACGGGGTCACCGGGGAGCTGTTTTTT.

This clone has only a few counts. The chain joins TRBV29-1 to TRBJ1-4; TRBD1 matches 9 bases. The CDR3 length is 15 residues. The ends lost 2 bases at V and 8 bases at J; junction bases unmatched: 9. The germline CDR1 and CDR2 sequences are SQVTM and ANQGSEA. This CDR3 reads CSVEYLGQGYEKLFF. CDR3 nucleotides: TGCAGCGTTGAATACTTGGGACAGGGTTACGAAAAACTGTTTTTT.

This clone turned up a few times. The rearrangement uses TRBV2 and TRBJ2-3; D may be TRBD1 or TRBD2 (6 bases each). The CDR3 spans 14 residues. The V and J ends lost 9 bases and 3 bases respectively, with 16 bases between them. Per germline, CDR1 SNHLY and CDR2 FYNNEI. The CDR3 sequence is CARKNRGVTDTQYF. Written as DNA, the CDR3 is TGTGCCAGAAAAAATAGGGGGGTGACAGATACGCAGTATTTT.

The CDR3 sequence is CASIRAESTNEKLFF. CDR3 bases: TGTGCCAGCATCAGGGCAGAATCAACTAATGAAAAACTGTTTTTT. This chain joins TRBV6-5 and TRBJ1-4, with D maybe TRBD1 (5 bases). CDR3 length: 15 residues. V dropped 7 bases and J dropped 0 bases, with 12 bases sitting between them. The germline gives CDR1 MNHEY, CDR2 SVGAGI.

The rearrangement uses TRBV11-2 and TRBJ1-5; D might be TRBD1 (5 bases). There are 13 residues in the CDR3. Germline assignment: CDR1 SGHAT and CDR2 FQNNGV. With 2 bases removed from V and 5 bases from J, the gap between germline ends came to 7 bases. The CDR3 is CASSLWGHQPQHF. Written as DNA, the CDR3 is TGTGCCAGCAGCTTATGGGGACATCAGCCCCAGCATTTT. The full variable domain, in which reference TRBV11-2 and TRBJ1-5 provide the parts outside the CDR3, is EAGVAQSPRYKIIEKRQSVAFWCNPISGHATLYWYQQILGQGPKLLIQFQNNGVVDDSQLPKDRFSAERLKGVDSTLKIQPAKLEDSAVYLCASSLWGHQPQHFGDGTRLSIL.

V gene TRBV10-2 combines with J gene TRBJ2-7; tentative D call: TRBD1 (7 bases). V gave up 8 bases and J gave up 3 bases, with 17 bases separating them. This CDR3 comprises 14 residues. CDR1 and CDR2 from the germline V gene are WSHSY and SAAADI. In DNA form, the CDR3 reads TGCGCCAGCCGCGGGACAGCTCTAAGCTACGAGCAGTACTTC. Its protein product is CASRGTALSYEQYF.

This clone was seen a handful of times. The chain's CDR3 is CASSLQGQLYEQYF. CDR3 nucleotides: TGTGCCAGCAGTTTACAGGGGCAGCTCTACGAGCAGTACTTC. This chain uses TRBV2 with TRBJ2-7, with 7 positions matching TRBD1. Germline V gene data show CDR1 as SNHLY and CDR2 as FYNNEI. With 5 bases clipped from V and 3 bases from J, the junction kept 7 bases outside the gene matches. The CDR3 is made up of 14 amino acids.

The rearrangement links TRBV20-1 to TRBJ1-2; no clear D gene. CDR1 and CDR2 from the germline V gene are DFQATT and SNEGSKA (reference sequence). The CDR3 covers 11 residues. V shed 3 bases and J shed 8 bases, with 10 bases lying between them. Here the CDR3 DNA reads TGCAGTGCTAGTCGCCTTATAGGCTACACCTTC. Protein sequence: CSASRLIGYTF.

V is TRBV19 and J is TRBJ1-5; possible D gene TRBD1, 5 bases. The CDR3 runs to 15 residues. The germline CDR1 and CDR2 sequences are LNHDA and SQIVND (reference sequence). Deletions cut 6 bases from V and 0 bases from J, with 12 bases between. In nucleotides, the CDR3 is TGTGCCAGTAGCAGGGAGGAGTATAGCAATCAGCCCCAGCATTTT. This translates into CASSREEYSNQPQHF. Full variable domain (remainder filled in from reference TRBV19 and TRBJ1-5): DGGITQSPKYLFRKEGQNVTLSCEQNLNHDAMYWYRQDPGQGLRLIYYSQIVNDFQKGDIAEGYSVSREKKESFPLTVTSAQKNPTAFYLCASSREEYSNQPQHFGDGTRLSIL.

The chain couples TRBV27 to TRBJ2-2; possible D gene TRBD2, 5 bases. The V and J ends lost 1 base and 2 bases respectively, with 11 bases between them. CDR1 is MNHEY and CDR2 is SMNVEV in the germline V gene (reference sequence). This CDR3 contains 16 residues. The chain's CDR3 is CASSLFSSLNTGELFF. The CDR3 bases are TGTGCCAGCAGTTTATTTTCTAGCCTCAACACCGGGGAGCTGTTTTTT.

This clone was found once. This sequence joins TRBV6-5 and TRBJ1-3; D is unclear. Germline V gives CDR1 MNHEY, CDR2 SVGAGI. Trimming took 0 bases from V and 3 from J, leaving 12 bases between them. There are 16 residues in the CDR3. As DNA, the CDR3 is TGTGCCAGCAGTTACTCGAGAGGGAGAGGTGGAAACACCATATATTTT. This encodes CASSYSRGRGGNTIYF.

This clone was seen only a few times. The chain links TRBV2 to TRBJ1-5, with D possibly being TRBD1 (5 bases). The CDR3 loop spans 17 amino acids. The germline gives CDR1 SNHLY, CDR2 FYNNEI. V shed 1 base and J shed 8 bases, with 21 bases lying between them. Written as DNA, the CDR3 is TGTGCCAGCAGTGAAGAATCGGGGCTTTCTTCAGAGGAGCCCCAGCATTTT. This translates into CASSEESGLSSEEPQHF.

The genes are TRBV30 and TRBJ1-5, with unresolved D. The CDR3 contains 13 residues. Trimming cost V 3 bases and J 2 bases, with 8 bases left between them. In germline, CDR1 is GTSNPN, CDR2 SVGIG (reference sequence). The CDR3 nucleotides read TGTGCCTGGAGCAAATTAGGCAATCAGCCCCAGCATTTT. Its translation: CAWSKLGNQPQHF.

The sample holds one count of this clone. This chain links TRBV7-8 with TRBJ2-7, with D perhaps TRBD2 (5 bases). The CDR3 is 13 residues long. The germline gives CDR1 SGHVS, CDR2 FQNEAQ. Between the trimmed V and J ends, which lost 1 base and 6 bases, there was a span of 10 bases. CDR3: CASSLGTGSEQYF. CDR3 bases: TGTGCCAGCAGCTTAGGGACGGGGTCCGAGCAGTACTTC.

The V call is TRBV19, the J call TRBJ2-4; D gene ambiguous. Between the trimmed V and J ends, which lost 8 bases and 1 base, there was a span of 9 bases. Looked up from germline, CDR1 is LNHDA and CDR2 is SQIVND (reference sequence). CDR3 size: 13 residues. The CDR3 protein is CASGANAKNIQYF. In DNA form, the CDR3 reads TGTGCCAGTGGCGCTAACGCCAAAAACATTCAGTACTTC.

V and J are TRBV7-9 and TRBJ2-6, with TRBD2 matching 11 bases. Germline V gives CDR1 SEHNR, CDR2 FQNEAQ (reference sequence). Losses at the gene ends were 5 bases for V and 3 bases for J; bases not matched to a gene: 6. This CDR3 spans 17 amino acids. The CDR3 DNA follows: TGTGCCAGCAGCCCCGGGCTAGCGGGAGGTGGGGCCAACGTCCTGACTTTC. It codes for CASSPGLAGGGANVLTF.

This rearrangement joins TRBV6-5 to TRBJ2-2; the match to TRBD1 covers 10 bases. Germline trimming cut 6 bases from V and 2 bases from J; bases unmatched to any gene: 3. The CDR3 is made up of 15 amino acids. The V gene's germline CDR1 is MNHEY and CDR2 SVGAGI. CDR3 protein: CASRMTGGNTGELFF. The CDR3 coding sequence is TGTGCCAGCAGGATGACAGGGGGCAACACCGGGGAGCTGTTTTTT.

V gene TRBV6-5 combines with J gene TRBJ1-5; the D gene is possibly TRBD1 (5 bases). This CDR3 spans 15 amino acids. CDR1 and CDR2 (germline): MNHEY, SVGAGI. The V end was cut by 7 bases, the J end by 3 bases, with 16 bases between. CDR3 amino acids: CASTRGRTINQPQHF. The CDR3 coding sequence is TGTGCCAGCACTAGGGGACGGACTATCAATCAGCCCCAGCATTTT.

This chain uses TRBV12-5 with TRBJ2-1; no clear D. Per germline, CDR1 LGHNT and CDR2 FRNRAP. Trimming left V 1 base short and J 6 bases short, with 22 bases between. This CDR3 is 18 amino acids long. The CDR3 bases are TGTGCTAGTGGTTTGGGCACTTGGACGGCCTCCCGTGGCAATGAGCAGTTCTTC. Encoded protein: CASGLGTWTASRGNEQFF.